The 30 T cell receptor beta chains reported below all come from one sample, sequenced in a study of T cell responses to AZD1222 COVID-19 vaccine. The repertoire was sequenced with immunoSEQ multiplex PCR; TCRdb's copy has only in-frame clones and lacks some. The sample lists 110,000 to 150,000 clones; about 93% were seen once. Sequencing was performed on peripheral blood, taken on day 0 of AZD1222 vaccination. The receptors come from an adult in good health.

The chain has TRBV5-4 and TRBJ2-7; D might be TRBD2 (6 bases). V was cut by 4 bases and J by 3 bases, with 11 bases left in between. This CDR3 contains 13 residues. The germline CDR1 and CDR2 sequences are SGHNT and YYREEE (reference sequence). DNA of the CDR3: TGTGCCAGCAGCGCCGGACTATACTACGAGCAGTACTTC. It specifies CASSAGLYYEQYF.

This clone was seen once. V usage is TRBV4-3 and J usage is TRBJ1-3; D perhaps matches TRBD1 (5 bases). The CDR3 contains 17 residues. The germline V gene has CDR1 LGHNA and CDR2 YSLEER. V was shortened by 2 bases and J by 0 bases, with 14 bases between the two germline ends. The CDR3 DNA reads as TGCGCCAGCAGCCAATCCAGGGTCGAAACCTCTGGAAACACCATATATTTT. Translating gives CASSQSRVETSGNTIYF.

This clone appeared a single time. The chain has TRBV24-1 and TRBJ2-5; D is perhaps TRBD1 or TRBD2 (5 bases each). This CDR3 region has 14 residues. V shed 4 bases and J shed 2 bases, with 10 bases lying between them. Germline V gene data show CDR1 as KGHDR and CDR2 as SFDVKD. The CDR3 here is CATSELGRQETQYF. In DNA form, the CDR3 reads TGTGCCACCAGTGAGTTGGGACGGCAAGAGACCCAGTACTTC.

Regarding this clone: Other DNA sequences in this specimen translate into the identical CDR3. J is TRBJ1-5 and V is TRBV19; D is undetermined. V lost 1 base, J lost 3 bases, and 4 bases lay in between. Germline V gives CDR1 LNHDA, CDR2 SQIVND (reference sequence). The CDR3 consists of 13 residues. The CDR3 here is CASSIGVNQPQHF. The DNA of the CDR3 is TGTGCCAGTAGTATAGGGGTCAATCAGCCCCAGCATTTT.

The gene calls are TRBV3-1 (or the pseudogene TRBV3-2) and TRBJ1-4; the match to TRBD1 covers 11 bases. Germline CDR1 and CDR2: LGHDT and YNNKEL (reference sequence). Losses at the gene ends were 3 bases for V and 7 bases for J; bases not matched to a gene: 1. The CDR3 runs to 14 residues. The CDR3 DNA sequence: TGTGCCAGCAGCCACGGGACAGGGGGTGAAAAACTGTTTTTT. Its translation is CASSHGTGGEKLFF.

The chain has TRBV3-1 (or the pseudogene TRBV3-2) and TRBJ2-7; possible D gene TRBD2, 5 bases. This CDR3 region has 15 residues. The germline gives CDR1 LGHDT, CDR2 YNNKEL (reference sequence). With 1 base removed from V and 4 bases from J, the gap between germline ends came to 14 bases. The CDR3 nucleotides are TGTGCCAGCAGCCAAGTGGGTCTAGAGGGATACGAGCAGTACTTC. Translation: CASSQVGLEGYEQYF.

This chain links TRBV12-3 or TRBV12-4 with TRBJ1-1; perhaps TRBD1 as D (5 bases). The CDR3 contains 13 residues. V lost 3 bases to trimming and J lost 4 bases, with 9 bases between them. For the CDR3, the DNA is TGTGCCAGCAGTTTGGGCAGGGCCACTGAAGCTTTCTTT. As protein: CASSLGRATEAFF.

V usage is TRBV4-1 and J usage is TRBJ2-1, with TRBD2 matching over 11 bases. V lost 3 bases to trimming and J lost 1 base; unmatched junction nucleotides: 8. CDR1 is MGHRA, CDR2 YSYEKL, per germline. CDR3 length: 18 amino acids. DNA of the CDR3: TGCGCCAGCAGCCAGGAAAGCCTAGCGGGAGGTTCCTACAATGAGCAGTTCTTC. It encodes CASSQESLAGGSYNEQFF.

This clone came up once. The chain is built from TRBV19 and TRBJ1-2; 9 positions agree with TRBD1. This CDR3 comprises 16 residues. Germline assignment: CDR1 LNHDA and CDR2 SQIVND (reference sequence). V lost 5 bases, J lost 5 bases, and 12 bases stayed unmatched. The CDR3 bases are TGTGCCAGTAGTGTCCCCTACAGGGGGCTAGAATATGGCTACACCTTC. Protein: CASSVPYRGLEYGYTF.

This chain connects TRBV19 to TRBJ2-7, with 10 positions matching TRBD2. Germline CDR1 reads LNHDA; CDR2 reads SQIVND (reference sequence). V trimming: 2 bases; J trimming: 6 bases; junction bases outside the gene matches: 13. This CDR3 has 17 residues. The chain's CDR3 is CASSIQSGTSVAVEQYF. The CDR3 region has the DNA TGTGCCAGTAGTATACAATCCGGGACTAGCGTTGCGGTCGAGCAGTACTTC. The full variable domain, completed using reference TRBV19 and TRBJ2-7, is DGGITQSPKYLFRKEGQNVTLSCEQNLNHDAMYWYRQDPGQGLRLIYYSQIVNDFQKGDIAEGYSVSREKKESFPLTVTSAQKNPTAFYLCASSIQSGTSVAVEQYFGPGTRLTVT.

The chain joins TRBV6-5 to TRBJ1-6, with TRBD1 matching over 8 bases. J was trimmed by 8 bases and V by 7 bases; bases with no gene match: 4. CDR1 MNHEY and CDR2 SVGAGI come from the germline V gene. This CDR3 has 13 amino acids. The CDR3 is CASNGQGDSPLHF. CDR3 nucleotide sequence: TGTGCCAGCAACGGACAGGGTGATTCACCCCTCCACTTT.

The CDR3 loop reads CASSQATRGGGTDTQYF. The CDR3 region has the DNA TGTGCCAGCAGCCAAGCAACCAGGGGAGGAGGCACAGATACGCAGTATTTT. The chain carries TRBV4-2 and TRBJ2-3, with D perhaps matching TRBD1 or TRBD2 (6 bases each). Trimming left V 1 base short and J 1 base short, with 15 bases between. Germline V gives CDR1 LGHNA, CDR2 YNFKEQ. The CDR3 extends over 17 amino acids.

This sequence joins TRBV30 and TRBJ2-5; 11 bases match TRBD2. Unmatched junction bases numbered 6, after V lost 5 bases and J lost 4 bases. Per germline, CDR1 GTSNPN and CDR2 SVGIG (reference sequence). The CDR3 has 14 residues. The CDR3 protein is CAWLLAGVVETQYF. CDR3 in DNA: TGTGCCTGGTTACTAGCGGGAGTGGTAGAGACCCAGTACTTC.

V gene TRBV18 combines with J gene TRBJ2-3; D may correspond to TRBD1 or TRBD2 (5 bases each). The CDR3 sequence is 14 residues long. V was cut by 3 bases and J by 1 base, with 8 bases left in between. The germline V gene encodes CDR1 KGHSH and CDR2 LQKENI. The CDR3 sequence is CASSPSGRTDTQYF. The CDR3 DNA is TGTGCCAGCTCACCTTCGGGGCGCACAGATACGCAGTATTTT.

This clone was seen just once. This sequence joins TRBV9 and TRBJ2-1; 8 positions match TRBD2. CDR1 is SGDLS, CDR2 YYNGEE, per germline. The CDR3 contains 15 residues. Trimming removed 6 bases from V and 6 bases from J; junction bases left unmatched: 11. CDR3 sequence reads: CASTRGSSGSNEQFF. The CDR3 region has the DNA TGTGCCAGCACCCGTGGGTCCAGCGGGAGCAATGAGCAGTTCTTC. Using reference TRBV9 and TRBJ2-1 for the parts outside the CDR3, the full variable domain is DSGVTQTPKHLITATGQRVTLRCSPRSGDLSVYWYQQSLDQGLQFLIQYYNGEERAKGNILERFSAQQFPDLHSELNLSSLELGDSALYFCASTRGSSGSNEQFFGPGTRLTVL.

V is TRBV10-3 and J is TRBJ1-1; no clear D gene. Trimming took off 4 bases at V and 0 bases at J, with 6 bases between the two ends. Germline assignment: CDR1 ENHRY and CDR2 SYGVKD. This CDR3 has 13 amino acids. The DNA for the CDR3 is TGTGCCATCAGTGCCCAGTTGAACACTGAAGCTTTCTTT. This sequence encodes CAISAQLNTEAFF.

CDR3: CASSSGTGGTRPQHF. CDR3 sequence (DNA): TGTGCCAGCAGTTCCGGGACAGGGGGTACCAGGCCCCAGCATTTT. This chain connects TRBV27 to TRBJ1-5, with 11 bases aligning to TRBD1. The CDR3 has 15 amino acids. Trimming at V came to 4 bases and at J to 9 bases, leaving 8 bases not matched to a gene. Germline V gene sequence: CDR1 MNHEY, CDR2 SMNVEV (reference sequence).

The chain carries TRBV6-2 or TRBV6-3 and TRBJ2-3; D may correspond to TRBD1 or TRBD2 (5 bases each). The CDR3 loop spans 15 amino acids. Between the trimmed V and J ends, which lost 4 bases and 4 bases, there was a span of 15 bases. Germline assignment: CDR1 MNHEY and CDR2 SVGEGT. Here the CDR3 reads CASSWGTHSADTQYF. The CDR3 coding sequence is TGTGCCAGCAGTTGGGGGACCCACAGTGCAGATACGCAGTATTTT.

The gene calls are TRBV11-3 and TRBJ1-5, with D uncertain. Germline V gives CDR1 SGHNT, CDR2 YENEEA. V gave up 1 base and J gave up 1 base, with 8 bases separating them. The CDR3 is 15 amino acids. The CDR3 DNA reads as TGTGCCAGCAGCTTAGGCGGGCGGAGCAATCAGCCCCAGCATTTT. It encodes CASSLGGRSNQPQHF. The variable domain in full, with the rest retrieved from reference TRBV11-3 and TRBJ1-5, is EAGVVQSPRYKIIEKKQPVAFWCNPISGHNTLYWYLQNLGQGPELLIRYENEEAVDDSQLPKDRFSAERLKGVDSTLKIQPAELGDSAVYLCASSLGGRSNQPQHFGDGTRLSIL.

V gene TRBV24-1 combines with J gene TRBJ1-2; 9 nucleotides line up with TRBD1. The junction had 4 bases not matched to a gene; V was cut back by 4 bases and J by 8 bases. The CDR3 extends over 13 amino acids. In germline, CDR1 is KGHDR, CDR2 SFDVKD. CDR3 residues: CATSDGTGYGYTF. The CDR3 nucleotides are TGTGCCACCAGTGACGGGACAGGGTACGGCTACACCTTC.

The chain joins TRBV30 to TRBJ2-5; D ambiguous. This CDR3 comprises 14 residues. Germline V gene sequence: CDR1 GTSNPN, CDR2 SVGIG (reference sequence). The V end lost 1 base, the J end lost 2 bases, and 11 bases lay between the germline ends. The CDR3 protein is CAWSEGRLQETQYF. CDR3 nucleotide sequence: TGTGCCTGGAGTGAGGGCAGGTTACAAGAGACCCAGTACTTC. Together with reference TRBV30 and TRBJ2-5, the CDR3 gives the full variable domain: SQTIHQWPATLVQPVGSPLSLECTVEGTSNPNLYWYRQAAGRGLQLLFYSVGIGQISSEVPQNLSASRPQDRQFILSSKKLLLSDSGFYLCAWSEGRLQETQYFGPGTRLLVL.

This chain links TRBV7-2 with TRBJ2-3; D possibly matches TRBD1 or TRBD2 (5 bases each). V was trimmed by 5 bases and J by 5 bases, leaving 14 bases between them. Germline-derived CDR1 and CDR2 are SGHTA and FQGNSA. The CDR3 has 14 amino acids. CDR3: CASSRVIGGDTQYF. The DNA of the CDR3 is TGTGCCAGCAGCCGTGTCATTGGGGGAGATACGCAGTATTTT.

The V gene is TRBV28, the J gene TRBJ1-5; perhaps TRBD1 as D (5 bases). Germline loops: CDR1 MDHEN, CDR2 SYDVKM. The CDR3 has 16 residues. Deletions cut 6 bases from V and 1 base from J, with 16 bases between. CDR3 amino acids: CASSQSQGRSNQPQHF. The CDR3, as DNA: TGTGCCAGCAGCCAATCCCAGGGTAGGAGCAATCAGCCCCAGCATTTT.

V is TRBV7-2 and J is TRBJ2-1; no clear D gene. V was shortened by 3 bases and J by 1 base, with 16 bases between the two germline ends. The CDR3 is 17 residues long. Germline values: CDR1 SGHTA, CDR2 FQGNSA. The chain's CDR3 is CASSFLPFERSYNEQFF. CDR3 DNA sequence: TGTGCCAGCAGCTTTCTCCCTTTTGAGCGTTCCTACAATGAGCAGTTCTTC. Full variable domain (outside the CDR3, taken from reference TRBV7-2 and TRBJ2-1): GAGVSQSPSNKVTEKGKDVELRCDPISGHTALYWYRQSLGQGLEFLIYFQGNSAPDKSGLPSDRFSAERTGGSVSTLTIQRTQQEDSAVYLCASSFLPFERSYNEQFFGPGTRLTVL.

The chain uses TRBV28 and TRBJ1-1; D is uncertain. CDR1 is MDHEN and CDR2 is SYDVKM in the germline V gene. Trimming removed 6 bases at V and 6 bases at J, with 8 bases between. The CDR3 runs 11 residues. CDR3 nucleotide sequence: TGTGCCAGCAGCTTTGGGCCTGAAGCTTTCTTT. As protein: CASSFGPEAFF.

V and J are TRBV13 and TRBJ2-7, with D uncertain. Trimming removed 7 bases at V and 0 bases at J, with 7 bases between. Germline lookup yields CDR1 PRHDT and CDR2 FYEKMQ (reference sequence). The CDR3 runs to 12 residues. This CDR3 reads CASTGSSYEQYF. In DNA, the CDR3 is TGTGCCAGCACAGGATCCTCCTACGAGCAGTACTTC.

The V and J genes are TRBV9 and TRBJ2-3; 12 nucleotides agree with TRBD2. Germline values: CDR1 SGDLS, CDR2 YYNGEE. The junction had 8 bases not matched to a gene; V was cut back by 3 bases and J by 3 bases. This CDR3 is built from 17 residues. CDR3 coding DNA: TGTGCCAGCAGCGGGGAAGCTAGCGGGAGGGATACAGATACGCAGTATTTT. Amino acid sequence: CASSGEASGRDTDTQYF.

The V gene is TRBV5-4, the J gene TRBJ1-3, with D possibly TRBD1 on 5 matching bases. V was clipped by 4 bases and J by 5 bases, with 10 bases between them. Germline V gene sequence: CDR1 SGHNT, CDR2 YYREEE (reference sequence). The CDR3 spans 13 residues. In nucleotides, the CDR3 is TGTGCCAGCAGCACGGGACCGCGAAACACCATATATTTT. Amino acids: CASSTGPRNTIYF.

The rearrangement joins TRBV7-2 to TRBJ2-5, with D tentatively TRBD2 (5 bases). V gave up 1 base and J gave up 6 bases, with 9 bases separating them. Germline V CDR1 and CDR2: SGHTA, FQGNSA. CDR3 length equals 13 residues. The CDR3 reads CASSLVEGQTQYF. The DNA of the CDR3 is TGTGCCAGCAGCTTAGTAGAGGGTCAGACCCAGTACTTC.

This clone is a singleton in its sample. Written as DNA, the CDR3 is TGTGCCAGCAGAGCTCCCGGGACGGTGAACACTGAAGCTTTCTTT. Encoded protein: CASRAPGTVNTEAFF. The V gene is TRBV5-5, the J gene TRBJ1-1, with D maybe TRBD1 (5 bases). The CDR3 extends over 15 amino acids. Looked up from germline, CDR1 is SGHKS and CDR2 is YYEKEE (reference sequence). Trimming pared 5 bases from V and 0 bases from J, leaving 14 bases between.